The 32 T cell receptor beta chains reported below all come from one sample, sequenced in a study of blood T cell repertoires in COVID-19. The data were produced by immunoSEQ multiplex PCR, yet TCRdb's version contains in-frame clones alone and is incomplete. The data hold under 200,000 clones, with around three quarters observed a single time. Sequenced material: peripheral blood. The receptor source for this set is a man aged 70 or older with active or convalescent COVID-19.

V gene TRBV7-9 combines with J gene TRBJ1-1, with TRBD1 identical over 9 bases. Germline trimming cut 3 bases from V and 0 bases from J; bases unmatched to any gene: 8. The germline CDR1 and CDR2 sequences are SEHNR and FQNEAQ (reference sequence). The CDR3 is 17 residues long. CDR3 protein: CASSFTGTGPLNTEAFF. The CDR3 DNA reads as TGTGCCAGCAGCTTTACCGGGACAGGGCCCCTGAACACTGAAGCTTTCTTT.

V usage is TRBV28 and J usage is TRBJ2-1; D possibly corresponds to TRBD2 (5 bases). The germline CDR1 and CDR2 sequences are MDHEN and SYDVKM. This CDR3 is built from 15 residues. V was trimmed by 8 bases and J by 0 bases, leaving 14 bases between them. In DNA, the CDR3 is TGTGCCAGCGGAAGACGGGGTAGCTCCTACAATGAGCAGTTCTTC. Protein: CASGRRGSSYNEQFF.

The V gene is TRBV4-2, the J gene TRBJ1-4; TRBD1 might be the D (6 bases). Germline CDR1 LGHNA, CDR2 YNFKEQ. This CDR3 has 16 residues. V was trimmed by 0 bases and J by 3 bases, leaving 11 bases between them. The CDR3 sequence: CASSQDGGAPNEKLFF. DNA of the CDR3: TGTGCCAGCAGCCAAGATGGGGGGGCTCCTAATGAAAAACTGTTTTTT.

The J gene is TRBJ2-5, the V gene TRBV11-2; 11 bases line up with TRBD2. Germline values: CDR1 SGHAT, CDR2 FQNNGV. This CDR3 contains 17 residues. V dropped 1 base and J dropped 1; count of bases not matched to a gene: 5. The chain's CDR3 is CASSLAGSGGVQETQYF. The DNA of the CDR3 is TGTGCCAGCAGCTTAGCAGGTAGCGGGGGGGTCCAAGAGACCCAGTACTTC.

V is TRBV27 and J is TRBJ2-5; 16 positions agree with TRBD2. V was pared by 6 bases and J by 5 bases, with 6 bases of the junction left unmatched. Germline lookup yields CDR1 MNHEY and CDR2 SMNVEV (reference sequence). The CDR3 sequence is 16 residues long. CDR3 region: CASRPGLAGGYETQYF. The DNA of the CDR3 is TGTGCCAGCAGACCGGGACTAGCGGGGGGGTACGAGACCCAGTACTTC.

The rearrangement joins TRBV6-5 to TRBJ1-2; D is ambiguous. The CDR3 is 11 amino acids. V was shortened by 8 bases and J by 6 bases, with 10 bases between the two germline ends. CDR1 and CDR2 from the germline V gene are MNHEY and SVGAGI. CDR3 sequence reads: CASRGRDGYTF. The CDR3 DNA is TGTGCCAGCCGGGGTAGGGATGGCTACACCTTC.

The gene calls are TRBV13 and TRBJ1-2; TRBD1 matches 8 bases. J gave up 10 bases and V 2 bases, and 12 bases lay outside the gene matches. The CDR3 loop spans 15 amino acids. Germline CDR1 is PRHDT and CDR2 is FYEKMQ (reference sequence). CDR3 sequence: CASSLWGQDPSPYTF. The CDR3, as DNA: TGTGCCAGCAGCTTATGGGGACAGGACCCCTCTCCCTACACCTTC.

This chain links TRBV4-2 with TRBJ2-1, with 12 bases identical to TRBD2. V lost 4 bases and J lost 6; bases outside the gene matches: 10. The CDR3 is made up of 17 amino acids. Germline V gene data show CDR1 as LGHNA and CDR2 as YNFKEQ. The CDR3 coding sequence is TGTGCCAGCAGCCTCCAGCCTACTAGCGGGAGGACCAATGAGCAGTTCTTC. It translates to CASSLQPTSGRTNEQFF.

CDR3 sequence reads: CASNAGTGGARELFF. CDR3 in DNA: TGTGCCAGCAATGCCGGGACAGGGGGCGCGAGGGAGCTGTTTTTT. V gene TRBV3-1 (or the pseudogene TRBV3-2) combines with J gene TRBJ2-2, with 12 bases fitting TRBD1. CDR1 LGHDT and CDR2 YNNKEL come from the germline V gene (reference sequence). The CDR3 spans 15 residues. The junction had 9 bases not matched to a gene; V was cut back by 7 bases and J by 9 bases.

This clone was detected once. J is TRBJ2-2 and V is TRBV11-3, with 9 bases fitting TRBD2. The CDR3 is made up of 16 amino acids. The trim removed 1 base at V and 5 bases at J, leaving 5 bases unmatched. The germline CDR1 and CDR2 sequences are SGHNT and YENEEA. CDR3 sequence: CASSLVAGAYTGELFF. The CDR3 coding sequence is TGTGCCAGCAGCTTAGTAGCGGGGGCGTATACCGGGGAGCTGTTTTTT.

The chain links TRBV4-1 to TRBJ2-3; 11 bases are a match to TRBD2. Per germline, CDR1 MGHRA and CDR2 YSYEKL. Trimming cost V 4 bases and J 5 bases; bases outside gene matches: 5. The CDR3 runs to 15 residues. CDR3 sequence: CASSRLGTSGDTQYF. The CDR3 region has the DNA TGCGCCAGCAGCCGACTAGGGACTAGCGGAGATACGCAGTATTTT.

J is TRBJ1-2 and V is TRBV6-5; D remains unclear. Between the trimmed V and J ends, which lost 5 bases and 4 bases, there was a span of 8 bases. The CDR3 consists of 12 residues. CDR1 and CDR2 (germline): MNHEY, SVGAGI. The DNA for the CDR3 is TGTGCCAGCAGTAACGAGGGCTATGGCTACACCTTC. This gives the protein CASSNEGYGYTF.

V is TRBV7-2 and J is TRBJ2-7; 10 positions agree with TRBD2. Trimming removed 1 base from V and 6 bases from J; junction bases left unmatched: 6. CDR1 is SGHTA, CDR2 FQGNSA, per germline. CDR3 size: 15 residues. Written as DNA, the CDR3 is TGTGCCAGCAGCTTAGTAGGTAGCGGGGGGAGCGAGCAGTACTTC. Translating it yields CASSLVGSGGSEQYF.

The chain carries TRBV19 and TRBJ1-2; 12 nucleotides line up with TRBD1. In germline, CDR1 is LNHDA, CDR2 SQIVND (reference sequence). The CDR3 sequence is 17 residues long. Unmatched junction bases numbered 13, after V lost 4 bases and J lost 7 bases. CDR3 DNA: TGTGCCAGTAGTACGTTCACCGGGACAGGGGGCGGAAGTGGCTACACCTTC. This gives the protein CASSTFTGTGGGSGYTF. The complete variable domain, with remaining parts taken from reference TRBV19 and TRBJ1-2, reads DGGITQSPKYLFRKEGQNVTLSCEQNLNHDAMYWYRQDPGQGLRLIYYSQIVNDFQKGDIAEGYSVSREKKESFPLTVTSAQKNPTAFYLCASSTFTGTGGGSGYTFGSGTRLTVV.

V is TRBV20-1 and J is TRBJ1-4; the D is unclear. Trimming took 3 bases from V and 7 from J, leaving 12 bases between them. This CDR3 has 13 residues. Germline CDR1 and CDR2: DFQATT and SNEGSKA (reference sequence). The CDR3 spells CSASSDTSEKLFF. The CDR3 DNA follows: TGCAGTGCTAGTTCTGACACCTCTGAAAAACTGTTTTTT.

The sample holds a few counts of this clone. CDR3 bases: TGTGCCAGCAGCCAAGGGCAGGGCAGCACGCAGTATTTT. Residues: CASSQGQGSTQYF. The rearrangement joins TRBV14 to TRBJ2-3, with a tentative D call TRBD1 (5 bases). Germline CDR1 SGHDN, CDR2 FVKESK. Trimming removed 1 base at V and 9 bases at J, with 11 bases between. This CDR3 has 13 residues.

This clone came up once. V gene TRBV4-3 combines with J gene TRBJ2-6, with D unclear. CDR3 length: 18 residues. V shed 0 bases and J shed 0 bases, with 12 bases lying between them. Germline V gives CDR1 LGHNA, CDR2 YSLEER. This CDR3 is CASSQDQAGYSGANVLTF. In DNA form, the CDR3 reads TGCGCCAGCAGCCAAGATCAGGCCGGATACTCTGGGGCCAACGTCCTGACTTTC.

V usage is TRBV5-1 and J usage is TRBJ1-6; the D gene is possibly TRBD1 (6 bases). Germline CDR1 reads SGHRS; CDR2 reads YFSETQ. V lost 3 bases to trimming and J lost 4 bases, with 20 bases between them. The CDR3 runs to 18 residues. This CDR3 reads CASSSKTGPDGYNSPLHF. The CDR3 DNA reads TGCGCCAGCAGCTCGAAGACAGGACCGGACGGGTATAATTCACCCCTCCACTTT.

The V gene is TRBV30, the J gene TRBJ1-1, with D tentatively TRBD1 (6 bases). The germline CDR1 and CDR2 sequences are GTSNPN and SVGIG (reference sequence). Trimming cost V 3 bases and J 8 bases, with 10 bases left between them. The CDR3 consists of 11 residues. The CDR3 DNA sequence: TGTGCCTGGAGCCCGACAGGAGAAGCTTTCTTT. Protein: CAWSPTGEAFF.

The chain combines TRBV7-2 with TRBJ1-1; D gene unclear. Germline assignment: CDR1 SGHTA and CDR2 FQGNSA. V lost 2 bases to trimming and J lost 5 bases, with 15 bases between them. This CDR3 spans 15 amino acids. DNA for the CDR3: TGTGCCAGCAGCTTAAAGAGCCTAACCGGGACTGAAGCTTTCTTT. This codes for CASSLKSLTGTEAFF.

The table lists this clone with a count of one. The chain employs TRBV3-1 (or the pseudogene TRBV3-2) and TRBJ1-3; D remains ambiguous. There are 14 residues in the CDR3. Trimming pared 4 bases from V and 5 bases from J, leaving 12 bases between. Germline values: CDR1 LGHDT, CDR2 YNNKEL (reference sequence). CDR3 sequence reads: CASSRPSDRNTIYF. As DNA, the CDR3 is TGTGCCAGCAGCCGCCCGTCTGACAGAAACACCATATATTTT.

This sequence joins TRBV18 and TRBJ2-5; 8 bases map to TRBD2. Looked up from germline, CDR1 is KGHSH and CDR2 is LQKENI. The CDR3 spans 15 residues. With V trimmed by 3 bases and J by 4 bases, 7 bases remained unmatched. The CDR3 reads CASSPRLANGETQYF. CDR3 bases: TGTGCCAGCTCACCGCGACTAGCGAATGGAGAGACCCAGTACTTC.

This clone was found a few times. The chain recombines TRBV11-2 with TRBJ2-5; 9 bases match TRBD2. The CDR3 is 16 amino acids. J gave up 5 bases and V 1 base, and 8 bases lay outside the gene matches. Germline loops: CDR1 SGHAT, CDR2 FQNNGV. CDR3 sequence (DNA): TGTGCCAGCAGCTTAGTCCCTAGCGGGAATTCGGAGACCCAGTACTTC. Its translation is CASSLVPSGNSETQYF.

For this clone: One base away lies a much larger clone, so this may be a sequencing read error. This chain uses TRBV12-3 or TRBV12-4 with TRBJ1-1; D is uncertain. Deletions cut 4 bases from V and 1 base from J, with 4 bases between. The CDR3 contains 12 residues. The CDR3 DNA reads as TGTGCCAGCAGTTCCTGGAACACTGAAGCTTTCTTT. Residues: CASSSWNTEAFF.

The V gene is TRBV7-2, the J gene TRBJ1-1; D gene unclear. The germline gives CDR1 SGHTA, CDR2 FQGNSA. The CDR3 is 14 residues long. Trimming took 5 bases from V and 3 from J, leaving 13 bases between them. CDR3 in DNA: TGTGCCAGCAGCCCCATCGGGGAGTACACTGAAGCTTTCTTT. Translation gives CASSPIGEYTEAFF.

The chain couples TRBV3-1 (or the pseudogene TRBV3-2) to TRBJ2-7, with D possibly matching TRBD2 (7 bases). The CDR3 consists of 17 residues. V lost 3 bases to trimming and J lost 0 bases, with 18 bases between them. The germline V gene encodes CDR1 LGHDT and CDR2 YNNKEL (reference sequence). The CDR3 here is CASSQRPVGGLSYEQYF. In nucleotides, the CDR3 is TGTGCCAGCAGCCAGCGTCCTGTGGGGGGGCTCTCCTACGAGCAGTACTTC.

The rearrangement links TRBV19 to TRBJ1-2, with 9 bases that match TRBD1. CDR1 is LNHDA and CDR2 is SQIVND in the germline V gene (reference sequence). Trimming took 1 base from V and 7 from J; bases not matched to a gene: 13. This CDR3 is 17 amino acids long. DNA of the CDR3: TGTGCCAGTAGTATAGTGGGGGAGGACAGGGGATTTCGTGGCTACACCTTC. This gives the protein CASSIVGEDRGFRGYTF.

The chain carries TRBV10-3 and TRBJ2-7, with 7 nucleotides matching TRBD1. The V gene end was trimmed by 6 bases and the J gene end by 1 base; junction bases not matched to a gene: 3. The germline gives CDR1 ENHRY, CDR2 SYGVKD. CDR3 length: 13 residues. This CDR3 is CAIRGTDSYEQYF. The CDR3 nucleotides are TGTGCCATCAGGGGGACAGATTCCTACGAGCAGTACTTC.

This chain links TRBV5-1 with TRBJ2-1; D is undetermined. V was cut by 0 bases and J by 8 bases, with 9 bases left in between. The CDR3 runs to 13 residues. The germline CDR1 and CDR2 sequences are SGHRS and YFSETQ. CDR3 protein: CASSLAPGYEQFF. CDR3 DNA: TGCGCCAGCAGCTTGGCCCCAGGATATGAGCAGTTCTTC. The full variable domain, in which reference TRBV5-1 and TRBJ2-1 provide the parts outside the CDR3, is KAGVTQTPRYLIKTRGQQVTLSCSPISGHRSVSWYQQTPGQGLQFLFEYFSETQRNKGNFPGRFSGRQFSNSRSEMNVSTLELGDSALYLCASSLAPGYEQFFGPGTRLTVL.

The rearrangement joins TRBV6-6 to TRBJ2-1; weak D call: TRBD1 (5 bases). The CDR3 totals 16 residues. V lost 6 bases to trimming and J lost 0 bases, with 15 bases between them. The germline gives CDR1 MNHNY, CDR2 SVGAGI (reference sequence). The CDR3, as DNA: TGTGCCAGCAGGCCCACAGGAACTTACTCCTACAATGAGCAGTTCTTC. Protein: CASRPTGTYSYNEQFF.

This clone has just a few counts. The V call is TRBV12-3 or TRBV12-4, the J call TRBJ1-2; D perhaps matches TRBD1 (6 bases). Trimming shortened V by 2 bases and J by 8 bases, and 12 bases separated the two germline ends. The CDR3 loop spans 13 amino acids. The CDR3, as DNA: TGTGCCAGCAGTTTATCCGGGACATCCGGCTACACCTTC. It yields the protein CASSLSGTSGYTF.

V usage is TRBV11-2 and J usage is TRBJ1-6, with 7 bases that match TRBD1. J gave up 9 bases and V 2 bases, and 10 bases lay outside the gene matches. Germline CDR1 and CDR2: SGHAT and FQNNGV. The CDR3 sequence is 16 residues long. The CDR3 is CASSLFAGQITSPLHF. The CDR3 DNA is TGTGCCAGCAGCTTATTCGCGGGACAGATCACTTCACCCCTCCACTTT.